The 9 T cell receptor beta chains given below trace back to one sample, sequenced in a study of cytomegalovirus exposure and HLA in healthy donors. Use of 60 Vbeta and 13 Jbeta primers characterized the PCR. The table came from immunoSEQ multiplex PCR; TCRdb's copy has only in-frame clones and leaves some out. The data show around 130,000 clones, roughly 79% seen once. Specimen: PBMCs. The receptors were sampled from a boy younger than 10 in good health and CMV-seronegative.

As regards this clone: The germline gene is not matched at one end of the junction; a read error may be the cause. The rearrangement links TRBV12-5 to TRBJ2-1; 8 positions agree with TRBD1. Germline V CDR1 and CDR2: LGHNT, FRNRAP. The CDR3 is 15 amino acids. The CDR3 DNA reads as TGTGCTAATGGTTTGAGGGGGACAGGATACAATGAGCAGTTCTTC. Its translation is CANGLRGTGYNEQFF.

The chain joins TRBV7-3 to TRBJ1-1; 7 bases are a match to TRBD1. Germline CDR1 SGHTA, CDR2 FQGTGA. Trimming cost V 5 bases and J 5 bases; bases outside gene matches: 14. The CDR3 has 16 residues. The DNA of the CDR3 is TGTGCCAGCAGCCCGACCCCTCAGGGGGTATTAACTGAAGCTTTCTTT. Protein product: CASSPTPQGVLTEAFF. The full variable domain, completed using reference TRBV7-3 and TRBJ1-1, is GAGVSQTPSNKVTEKGKYVELRCDPISGHTALYWYRQSLGQGPEFLIYFQGTGAADDSGLPNDRFFAVRPEGSVSTLKIQRTERGDSAVYLCASSPTPQGVLTEAFFGQGTRLTVV.

The rearrangement uses TRBV6-5 and TRBJ2-7, with 7 bases aligning to TRBD2. V shed 2 bases and J 2 bases; nucleotides not matched to a gene: 3. CDR1 and CDR2 from the germline V gene are MNHEY and SVGAGI. The CDR3 contains 14 residues. The CDR3: CASSYIRGAYEQYV. CDR3 coding DNA: TGTGCCAGCAGTTACATACGGGGGGCCTACGAGCAGTACGTC.

The CDR3 loop is CASVGQVQETQYF. Written as DNA, the CDR3 is TGTGCCAGCGTGGGGCAGGTCCAAGAGACCCAGTACTTC. This chain uses TRBV2 with TRBJ2-5; D possibly corresponds to TRBD1 (5 bases). The germline V and J ends were trimmed by 8 bases and 1 base, with 11 bases remaining between them. The CDR3 has 13 residues. Germline-derived CDR1 and CDR2 are SNHLY and FYNNEI.

The V call is TRBV10-3, the J call TRBJ1-1, with TRBD1 matching over 9 bases. Germline V CDR1 and CDR2: ENHRY, SYGVKD. The V gene end was trimmed by 8 bases and the J gene end by 5 bases; junction bases not matched to a gene: 0. The CDR3 has 11 amino acids. The CDR3 here is CAIGTGTEAFF. Written as DNA, the CDR3 is TGTGCCATCGGGACAGGGACTGAAGCTTTCTTT.

The sample holds a few counts of this clone. This chain links TRBV6-5 with TRBJ1-3, with 8 bases identical to TRBD1. CDR3 length: 15 amino acids. Germline CDR1 is MNHEY and CDR2 is SVGAGI. V trimming: 2 bases; J trimming: 2 bases; junction bases outside the gene matches: 2. The CDR3 bases are TGTGCCAGCAGTTACACGACAGGGGCTGGAAACACCATATATTTT. This codes for CASSYTTGAGNTIYF.

The chain combines TRBV7-9 with TRBJ2-5; 7 nucleotides line up with TRBD1. In germline, CDR1 is SEHNR, CDR2 FQNEAQ (reference sequence). V lost 5 bases, J lost 5 bases, and 14 bases stayed unmatched. The CDR3 spans 16 residues. The CDR3 DNA is TGTGCCAGCAGCCCAGGCGGACAGGTCGAGGCGGAGACCCAGTACTTC. It codes for CASSPGGQVEAETQYF. Full variable domain (remainder filled in from reference TRBV7-9 and TRBJ2-5): DTGVSQNPRHKITKRGQNVTFRCDPISEHNRLYWYRQTLGQGPEFLTYFQNEAQLEKSRLLSDRFSAERPKGSFSTLEIQRTEQGDSAMYLCASSPGGQVEAETQYFGPGTRLLVL.

This clone was found a few times. This chain connects TRBV2 to TRBJ1-1; 7 positions match TRBD1. This CDR3 spans 13 amino acids. With 9 bases clipped from V and 1 base from J, the junction kept 5 bases outside the gene matches. Germline V lookup: CDR1 SNHLY, CDR2 FYNNEI. The CDR3 DNA follows: TGTGCCAGGACGGGACAGCCGAACACTGAAGCTTTCTTT. As protein: CARTGQPNTEAFF.

A single count supports this clone. V and J are TRBV19 and TRBJ1-1; D is ambiguous. This CDR3 contains 15 residues. V shed 5 bases and J shed 0 bases, with 13 bases lying between them. Germline CDR1 is LNHDA and CDR2 is SQIVND (reference sequence). CDR3 nucleotide sequence: TGTGCCAGTAGTTCCCGGGTACCTATGAACACTGAAGCTTTCTTT. Amino acid sequence: CASSSRVPMNTEAFF.